This section outlines one TCR beta chain sequence together with its context. The antigen is not known. TCRdb keeps only in-frame clones here, not all; method: immunoSEQ multiplex PCR. Of tens of thousands of clones in the sample, 88% were seen once. The source of the sample is a study of OX40 agonist ivuxolimab in advanced cancers. The wider study: Patients with hepatocellular carcinoma, melanoma, renal cell or head and neck cancer made up the dose-escalation patients. Averaging about 60 years in age, with a range of about 20 to 90, the cohort was around 83% male.

Points from the study as a whole: The study did not work out the antigen specificity of the expanded peripheral T cells.

This CDR3 contains 14 residues. In germline, CDR1 is LNHDA, CDR2 SQIVND (reference sequence). Trimming cost V 3 bases and J 6 bases, with 12 bases left between them. The source is an adult with an advanced solid tumor such as melanoma, head and neck, liver or kidney cancer. The chain uses TRBV19 and TRBJ1-5, with D perhaps TRBD1 (5 bases). The material was CD4+ or CD8+ T cells sorted from blood, obtained in a trial of the OX40 agonist ivuxolimab. The CDR3 reads CASSMTSQGQPQHF. The CDR3 region has the DNA TGTGCCAGTAGTATGACATCGCAGGGTCAGCCCCAGCATTTT. The full variable domain, its missing parts supplied by reference TRBV19 and TRBJ1-5, is DGGITQSPKYLFRKEGQNVTLSCEQNLNHDAMYWYRQDPGQGLRLIYYSQIVNDFQKGDIAEGYSVSREKKESFPLTVTSAQKNPTAFYLCASSMTSQGQPQHFGDGTRLSIL.